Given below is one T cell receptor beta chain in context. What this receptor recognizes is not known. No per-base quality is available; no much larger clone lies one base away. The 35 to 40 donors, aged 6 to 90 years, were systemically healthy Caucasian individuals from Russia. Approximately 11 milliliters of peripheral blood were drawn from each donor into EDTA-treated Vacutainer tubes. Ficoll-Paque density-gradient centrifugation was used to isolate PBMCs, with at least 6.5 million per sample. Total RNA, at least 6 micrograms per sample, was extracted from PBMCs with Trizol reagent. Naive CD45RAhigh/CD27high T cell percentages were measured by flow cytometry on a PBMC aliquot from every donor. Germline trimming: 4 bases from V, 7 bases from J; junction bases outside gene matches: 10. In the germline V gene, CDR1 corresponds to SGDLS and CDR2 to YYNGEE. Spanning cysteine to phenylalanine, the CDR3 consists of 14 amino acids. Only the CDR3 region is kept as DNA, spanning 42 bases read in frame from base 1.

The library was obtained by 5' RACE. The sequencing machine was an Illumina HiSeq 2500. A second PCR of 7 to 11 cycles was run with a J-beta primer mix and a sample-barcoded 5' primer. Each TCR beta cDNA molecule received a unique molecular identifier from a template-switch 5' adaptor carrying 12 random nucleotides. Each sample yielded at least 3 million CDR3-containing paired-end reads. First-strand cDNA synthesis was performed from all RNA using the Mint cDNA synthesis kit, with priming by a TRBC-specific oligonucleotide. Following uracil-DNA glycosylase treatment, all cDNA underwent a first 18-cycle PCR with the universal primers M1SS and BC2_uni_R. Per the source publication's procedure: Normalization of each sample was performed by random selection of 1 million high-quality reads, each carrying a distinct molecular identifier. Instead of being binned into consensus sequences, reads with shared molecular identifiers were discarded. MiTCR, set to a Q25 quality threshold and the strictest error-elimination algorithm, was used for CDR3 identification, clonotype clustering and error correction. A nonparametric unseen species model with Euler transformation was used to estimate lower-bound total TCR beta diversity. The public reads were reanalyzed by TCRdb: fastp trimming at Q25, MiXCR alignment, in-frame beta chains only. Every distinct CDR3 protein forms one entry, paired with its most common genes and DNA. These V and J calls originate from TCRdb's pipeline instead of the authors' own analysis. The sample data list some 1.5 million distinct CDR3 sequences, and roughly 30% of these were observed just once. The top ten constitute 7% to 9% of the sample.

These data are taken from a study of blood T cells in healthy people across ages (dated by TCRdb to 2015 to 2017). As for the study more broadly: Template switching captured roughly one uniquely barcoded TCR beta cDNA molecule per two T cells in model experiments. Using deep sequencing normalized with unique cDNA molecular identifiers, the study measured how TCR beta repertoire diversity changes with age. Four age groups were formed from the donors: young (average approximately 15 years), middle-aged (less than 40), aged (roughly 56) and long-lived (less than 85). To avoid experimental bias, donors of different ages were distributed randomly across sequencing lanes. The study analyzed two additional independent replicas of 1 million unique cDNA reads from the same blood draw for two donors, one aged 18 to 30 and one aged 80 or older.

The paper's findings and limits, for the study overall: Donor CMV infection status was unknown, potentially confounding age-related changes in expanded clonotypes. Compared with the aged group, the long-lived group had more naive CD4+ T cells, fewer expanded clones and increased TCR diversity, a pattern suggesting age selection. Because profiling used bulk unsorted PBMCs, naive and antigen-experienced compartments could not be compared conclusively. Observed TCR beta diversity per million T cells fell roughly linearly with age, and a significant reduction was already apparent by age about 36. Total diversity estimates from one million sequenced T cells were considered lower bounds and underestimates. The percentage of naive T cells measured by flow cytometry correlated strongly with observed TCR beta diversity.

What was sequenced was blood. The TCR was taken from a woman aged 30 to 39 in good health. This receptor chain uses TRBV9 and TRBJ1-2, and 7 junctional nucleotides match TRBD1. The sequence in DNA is TGTGCCAGCAGCCTCCAGGGGGGGAGTCGTGGCTACACCTTC. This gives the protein CASSLQGGSRGYTF.